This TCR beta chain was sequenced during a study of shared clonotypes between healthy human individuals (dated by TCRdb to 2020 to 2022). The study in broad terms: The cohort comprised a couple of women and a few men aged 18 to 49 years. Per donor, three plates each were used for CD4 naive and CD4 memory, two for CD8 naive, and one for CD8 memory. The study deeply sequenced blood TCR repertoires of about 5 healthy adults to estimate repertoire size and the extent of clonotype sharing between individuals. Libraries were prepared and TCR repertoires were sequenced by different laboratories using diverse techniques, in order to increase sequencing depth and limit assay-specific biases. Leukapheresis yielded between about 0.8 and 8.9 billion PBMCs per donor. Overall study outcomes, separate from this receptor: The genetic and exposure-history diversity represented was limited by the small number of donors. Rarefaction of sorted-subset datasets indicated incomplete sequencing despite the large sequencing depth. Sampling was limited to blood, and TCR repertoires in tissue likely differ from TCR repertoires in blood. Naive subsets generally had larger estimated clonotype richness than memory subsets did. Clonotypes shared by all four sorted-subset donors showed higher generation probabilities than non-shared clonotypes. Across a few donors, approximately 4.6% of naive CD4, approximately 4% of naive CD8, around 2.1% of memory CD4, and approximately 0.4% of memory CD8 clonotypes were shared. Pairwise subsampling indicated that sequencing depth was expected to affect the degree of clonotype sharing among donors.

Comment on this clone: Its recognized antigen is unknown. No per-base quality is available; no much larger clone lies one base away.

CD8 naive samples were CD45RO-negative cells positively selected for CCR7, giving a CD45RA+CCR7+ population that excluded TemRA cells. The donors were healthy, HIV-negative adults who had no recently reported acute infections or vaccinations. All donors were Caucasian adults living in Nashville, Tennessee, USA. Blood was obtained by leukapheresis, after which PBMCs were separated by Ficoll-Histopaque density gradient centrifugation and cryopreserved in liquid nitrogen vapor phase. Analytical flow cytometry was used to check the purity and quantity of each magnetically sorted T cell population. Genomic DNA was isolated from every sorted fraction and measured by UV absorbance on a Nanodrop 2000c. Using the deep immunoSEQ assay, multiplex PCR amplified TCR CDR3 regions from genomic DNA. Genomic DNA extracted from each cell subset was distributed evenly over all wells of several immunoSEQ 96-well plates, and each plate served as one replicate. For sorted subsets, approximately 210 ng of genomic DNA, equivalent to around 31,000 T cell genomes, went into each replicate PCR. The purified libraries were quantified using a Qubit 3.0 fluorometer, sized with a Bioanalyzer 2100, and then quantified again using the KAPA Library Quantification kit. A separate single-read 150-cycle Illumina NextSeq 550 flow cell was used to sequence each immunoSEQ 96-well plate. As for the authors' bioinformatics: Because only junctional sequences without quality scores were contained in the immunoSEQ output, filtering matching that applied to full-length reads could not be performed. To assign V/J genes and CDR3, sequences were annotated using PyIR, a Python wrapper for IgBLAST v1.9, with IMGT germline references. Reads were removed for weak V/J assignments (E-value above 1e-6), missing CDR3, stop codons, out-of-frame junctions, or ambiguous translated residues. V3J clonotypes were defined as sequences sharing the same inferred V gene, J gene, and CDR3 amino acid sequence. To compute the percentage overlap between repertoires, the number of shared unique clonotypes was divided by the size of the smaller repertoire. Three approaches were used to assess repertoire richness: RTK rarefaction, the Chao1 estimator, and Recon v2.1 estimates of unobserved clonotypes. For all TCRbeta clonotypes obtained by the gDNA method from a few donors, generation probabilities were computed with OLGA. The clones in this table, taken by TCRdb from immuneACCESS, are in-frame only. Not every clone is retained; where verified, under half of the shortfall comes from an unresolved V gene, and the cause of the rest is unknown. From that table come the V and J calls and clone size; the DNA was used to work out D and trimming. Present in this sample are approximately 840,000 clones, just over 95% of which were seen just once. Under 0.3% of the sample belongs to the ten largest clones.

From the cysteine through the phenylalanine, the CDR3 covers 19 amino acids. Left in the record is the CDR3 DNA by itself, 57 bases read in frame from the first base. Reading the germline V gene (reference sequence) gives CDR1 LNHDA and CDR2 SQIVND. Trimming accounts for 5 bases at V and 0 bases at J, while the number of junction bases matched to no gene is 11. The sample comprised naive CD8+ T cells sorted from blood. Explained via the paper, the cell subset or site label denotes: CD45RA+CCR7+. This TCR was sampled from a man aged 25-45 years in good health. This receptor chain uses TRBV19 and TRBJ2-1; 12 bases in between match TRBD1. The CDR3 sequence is CASSRGTGGASSSYNEQFF. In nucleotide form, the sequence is TGTGCCAGTAGTCGAGGGACAGGGGGCGCGTCGAGCTCCTACAATGAGCAGTTCTTC.